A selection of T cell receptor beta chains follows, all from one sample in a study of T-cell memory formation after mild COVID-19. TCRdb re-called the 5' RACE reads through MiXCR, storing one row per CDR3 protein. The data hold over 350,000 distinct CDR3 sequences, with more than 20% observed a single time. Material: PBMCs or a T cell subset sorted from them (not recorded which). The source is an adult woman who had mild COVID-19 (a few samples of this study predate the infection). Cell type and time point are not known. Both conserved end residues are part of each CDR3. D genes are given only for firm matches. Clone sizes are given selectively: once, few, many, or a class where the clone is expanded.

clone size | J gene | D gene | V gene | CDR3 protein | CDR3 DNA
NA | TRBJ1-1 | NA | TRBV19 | CASSIGGLNTEAFF | TGTGCCAGCAGTATTGGGGGTTTGAACACTGAAGCTTTCTTT
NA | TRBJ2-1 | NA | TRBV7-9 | CASSSPPGRTNEQFF | TGTGCCAGCAGCTCCCCCCCAGGAAGAACCAATGAGCAGTTCTTC
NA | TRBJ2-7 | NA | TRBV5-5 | CASSPVVGAYEQYF | TGTGCCAGCAGCCCGGTGGTGGGGGCCTACGAGCAGTACTTC
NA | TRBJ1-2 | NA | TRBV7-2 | CASSLTGTTDGYTF | TGTGCCAGCAGCTTAACTGGGACAACGGATGGCTACACCTTC
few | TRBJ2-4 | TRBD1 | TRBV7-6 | CASSSPTGGENIQYF | TGTGCCAGCAGCTCCCCGACAGGGGGCGAAAACATTCAGTACTTC
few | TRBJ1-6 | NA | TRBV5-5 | CASSWGQVGSPLHF | TGTGCCAGCAGCTGGGGACAAGTCGGCTCACCCCTCCACTTT
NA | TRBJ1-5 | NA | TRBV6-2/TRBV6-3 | CASLSFAGDDQPQHF | TGTGCCAGCTTAAGTTTCGCAGGGGATGATCAGCCCCAGCATTTT
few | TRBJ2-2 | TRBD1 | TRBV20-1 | CSAGGQGGTGELFF | TGCAGTGCTGGGGGACAGGGAGGCACCGGGGAGCTGTTTTTT
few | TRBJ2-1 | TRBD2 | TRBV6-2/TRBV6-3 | CASSSVGTSLYNEQFF | TGTGCCAGCAGTTCCGTGGGGACTAGCCTATACAATGAGCAGTTCTTC
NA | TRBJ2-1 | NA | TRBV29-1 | CSVRGGTEQFF | TGCAGCGTCCGGGGCGGGACAGAGCAGTTCTTC
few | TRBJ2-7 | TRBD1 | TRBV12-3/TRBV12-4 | CASRLEGGDEQYF | TGTGCCAGCAGGCTAGAAGGGGGCGACGAGCAGTACTTC
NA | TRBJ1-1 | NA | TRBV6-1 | CASRLAGLDTEAFF | TGTGCCAGCAGATTGGCGGGGCTTGACACTGAAGCTTTCTTT
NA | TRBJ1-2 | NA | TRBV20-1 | CSASWGRHNYGYTF | TGCAGTGCTAGTTGGGGCCGACACAACTATGGCTACACCTTC
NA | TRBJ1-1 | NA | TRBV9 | CASSARQTSGVNTEAFF | TGTGCCAGCAGCGCCCGACAAACCTCAGGGGTGAACACTGAAGCTTTCTTT
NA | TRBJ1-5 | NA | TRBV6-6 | CASSYSGGDQPQHF | TGTGCCAGCAGTTACTCCGGCGGAGATCAGCCCCAGCATTTT
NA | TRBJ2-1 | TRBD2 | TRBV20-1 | CSARGQREGYNEQFF | TGCAGTGCTAGAGGCCAGCGGGAAGGCTACAATGAGCAGTTCTTC
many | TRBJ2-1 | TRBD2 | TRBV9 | CASSERTSGKQFF | TGTGCCAGCAGCGAGAGGACTAGCGGAAAGCAGTTCTTC
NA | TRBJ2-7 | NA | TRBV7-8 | CASSPLGGAGEQYF | TGTGCCAGCAGCCCACTCGGCGGGGCGGGGGAGCAGTACTTC
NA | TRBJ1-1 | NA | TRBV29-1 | CSVEKGGTEAFF | TGCAGCGTTGAAAAGGGGGGCACTGAAGCTTTCTTT
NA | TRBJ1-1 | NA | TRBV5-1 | CASSLATGRGLNTEAFF | TGCGCCAGCAGCTTGGCGACAGGCCGAGGGCTGAACACTGAAGCTTTCTTT
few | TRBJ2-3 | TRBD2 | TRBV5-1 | CASSLEPSGSTDTQYF | TGCGCCAGCAGCCTGGAACCTAGCGGGAGTACAGATACGCAGTATTTT
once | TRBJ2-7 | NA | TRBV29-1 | CSVEGAPGGFYEQYF | TGCAGCGTTGAAGGGGCTCCAGGAGGGTTCTACGAGCAGTACTTC
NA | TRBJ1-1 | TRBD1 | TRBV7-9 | CASSLRRAGGNPLLELTEAFF | TGTGCCAGCAGCTTACGGAGGGCAGGGGGTAACCCCCTTCTTGAACTCACTGAAGCTTTCTTT
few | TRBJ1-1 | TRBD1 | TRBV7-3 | CASSPSGQIHTEAFF | TGTGCCAGCAGCCCCTCGGGACAGATACACACTGAAGCTTTCTTT
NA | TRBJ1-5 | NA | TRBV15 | CATSRDLEGSYQPQHF | TGTGCCACCAGCAGAGATCTTGAGGGGTCTTATCAGCCCCAGCATTTT
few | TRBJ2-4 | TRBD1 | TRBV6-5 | CASSSGQGGRYIQYF | TGTGCCAGCAGTTCCGGACAGGGGGGTCGGTACATTCAGTACTTC
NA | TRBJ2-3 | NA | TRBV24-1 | CATGDGNTDTQYF | TGTGCCACGGGGGACGGGAACACAGATACGCAGTATTTT